Each of the 28 T cell receptor beta chains below was sequenced from the same sample in a study of identical twins. MiXCR, applied by TCRdb to the 5' RACE reads, yields one record per CDR3 protein. In the table there are about 500,000 distinct CDR3 sequences, roughly an eighth of which are singletons. The data also belong to a second study, concerning yellow fever vaccine responses in identical twins.

Sequencing was done on a sample of CD4+ T cells sorted from blood. The source of these receptors is a woman between 18 and 29 years old in good health.

CDR3 region: CSAPGQGVYEQYF. The CDR3 region has the DNA TGCAGTGCTCCGGGACAGGGGGTATACGAGCAGTACTTC. The chain couples TRBV20-1 to TRBJ2-7, with 11 positions matching TRBD1. Germline lookup yields CDR1 DFQATT and CDR2 SNEGSKA (reference sequence). J lost 4 bases, V lost 5 bases, and 4 bases had no gene match. The CDR3 sequence is 13 residues long.

The chain joins TRBV6-2 or TRBV6-3 to TRBJ1-1; 8 bases line up with TRBD1. The V gene's germline CDR1 is MNHEY and CDR2 SVGEGT. The CDR3 spans 13 residues. V was clipped by 8 bases and J by 6 bases; unmatched bases: 8. The chain's CDR3 is CASGYYRGAEAFF. The DNA for the CDR3 is TGTGCCAGCGGGTACTACAGGGGGGCTGAAGCTTTCTTT.

V usage is TRBV6-2 or TRBV6-3 and J usage is TRBJ2-2; 7 nucleotides match TRBD1. The CDR3 length is 14 residues. From germline, CDR1 is MNHEY and CDR2 SVGEGT. J lost 5 bases, V lost 5 bases, and 5 bases had no gene match. CDR3: CASSNTGQTGELFF. The CDR3 nucleotides are TGTGCCAGCAGTAACACGGGACAGACCGGGGAGCTGTTTTTT.

This clonotype has just a few counts. The conserved closing phenylalanine or tryptophan is absent in this CDR3, likely reflecting a read error. This chain uses TRBV6-5 with TRBJ1-2; D perhaps matches TRBD1 (6 bases). With 0 bases removed from V and 4 bases from J, the gap between germline ends came to 12 bases. This CDR3 comprises 15 residues. Per the germline V gene, CDR1 is MNHEY and CDR2 is SVGAGI. This CDR3 is CASSYSRGSSYGYTS. CDR3 DNA sequence: TGTGCCAGCAGTTACTCTAGGGGGTCGAGCTATGGCTACACCTCC.

This clonotype was detected only a few times. The chain carries TRBV20-1 and TRBJ2-7; a possible D gene is TRBD1 (7 bases). The V gene lost 6 bases and the J gene lost 6 bases, with 18 bases spanning the gap. Germline loops: CDR1 DFQATT, CDR2 SNEGSKA (reference sequence). This CDR3 region has 13 residues. The CDR3 DNA follows: TGCAGTGCAGGCGGGACAGCCCTCGCCGAGCAGTACTTC. It codes for CSAGGTALAEQYF.

This clonotype has more than one count but fewer than ten. The CDR3 loop is CASSPGTSGRQDTQYF. The CDR3 DNA reads TGCGCCAGCAGCCCCGGGACTAGCGGGAGGCAAGATACGCAGTATTTT. The chain is built from TRBV4-1 and TRBJ2-3; 15 bases align to TRBD2. The CDR3 runs 16 residues. The V and J ends lost 4 bases and 5 bases, in that order; junction bases with no gene match: 4. Germline V gene data show CDR1 as MGHRA and CDR2 as YSYEKL.

This chain links TRBV7-9 with TRBJ1-2; no clear D gene. Germline CDR1 reads SEHNR; CDR2 reads FQNEAQ (reference sequence). Trimming shortened V by 5 bases and J by 5 bases, and 15 bases separated the two germline ends. The CDR3 runs to 14 residues. CDR3 sequence reads: CASSGESREYGYTF. DNA of the CDR3: TGTGCCAGCAGCGGGGAGAGTAGGGAGTATGGCTACACCTTC.

The chain recombines TRBV11-2 with TRBJ2-7; 8 nucleotides line up with TRBD1. The germline V gene encodes CDR1 SGHAT and CDR2 FQNNGV. V shed 9 bases and J 2 bases; nucleotides not matched to a gene: 6. The CDR3 totals 13 residues. The CDR3 here is CASRGQGTYEQYF. CDR3 nucleotides: TGTGCCAGTCGAGGACAGGGTACCTACGAGCAGTACTTC.

The rearrangement joins TRBV20-1 to TRBJ2-5; TRBD2 aligns across 9 bases. CDR1 DFQATT and CDR2 SNEGSKA come from the germline V gene (reference sequence). The CDR3 totals 14 residues. Losses at the gene ends were 5 bases for V and 2 bases for J; bases not matched to a gene: 6. In DNA, the CDR3 is TGCAGTGCTTCCCTAGCGGGGCGGCAAGAGACCCAGTACTTC. Amino acids: CSASLAGRQETQYF.

This clonotype was detected many times. The rearrangement links TRBV7-2 to TRBJ2-7; 7 bases align to TRBD2. The CDR3 has 14 amino acids. Germline-derived CDR1 and CDR2 are SGHTA and FQGNSA. V lost 1 base to trimming and J lost 5 bases; unmatched junction nucleotides: 5. This CDR3 is CASSLGLAFHEQYF. The CDR3 nucleotides are TGTGCCAGCAGCTTAGGACTAGCTTTCCACGAGCAGTACTTC.

This clonotype has a handful of counts. This chain connects TRBV6-2 or TRBV6-3 to TRBJ2-5, with TRBD2 matching over 9 bases. CDR1 MNHEY and CDR2 SVGEGT come from the germline V gene. The trim removed 6 bases at V and 4 bases at J, leaving 6 bases unmatched. The CDR3 sequence is 14 residues long. CDR3 bases: TGTGCCAGCAGCCGGTTGCGGGAGGGAGAGACCCAGTACTTC. This sequence encodes CASSRLREGETQYF.

The J gene is TRBJ2-3, the V gene TRBV4-3; weak D call: TRBD1 (7 bases). The V end was cut by 3 bases, the J end by 1 base, with 14 bases between. This CDR3 comprises 16 residues. The germline gives CDR1 LGHNA, CDR2 YSLEER. The CDR3 sequence is CASSQEGQTGTDTQYF. The DNA for the CDR3 is TGCGCCAGCAGCCAGGAGGGACAGACGGGCACAGATACGCAGTATTTT.

This clonotype was counted a few times. CDR3 coding DNA: TGTGCCAGCAGTACCGGATACGACAGGGGAACAGATACGCAGTATTTT. Protein: CASSTGYDRGTDTQYF. This sequence joins TRBV27 and TRBJ2-3; 8 nucleotides agree with TRBD1. The CDR3 sequence is 16 residues long. Germline V gives CDR1 MNHEY, CDR2 SMNVEV (reference sequence). V was clipped by 5 bases and J by 3 bases; unmatched bases: 10.

This clonotype appeared a few times. This chain joins TRBV20-1 and TRBJ1-1, with D perhaps matching TRBD1 (6 bases). The CDR3 has 13 residues. Germline CDR1 DFQATT, CDR2 SNEGSKA (reference sequence). The V gene lost 6 bases and the J gene lost 0 bases, with 11 bases spanning the gap. CDR3 bases: TGCAGTGCCGACAGGCCTTTGAACACTGAAGCTTTCTTT. This translates into CSADRPLNTEAFF.

This clonotype has more than one count but fewer than ten. The rearrangement links TRBV5-1 to TRBJ2-3; 7 positions agree with TRBD1. The CDR3 covers 15 residues. Germline V gene sequence: CDR1 SGHRS, CDR2 YFSETQ. Trimming removed 6 bases from V and 4 bases from J; junction bases left unmatched: 11. CDR3 coding DNA: TGCGCCAGCACGCTTGACAGGGCTTCCCCAGATACGCAGTATTTT. Residues: CASTLDRASPDTQYF.

This clonotype was seen more than once but under ten times. CDR3 coding DNA: TGTGCCAGCTTCGCCCCAGGGACAGGGGTCGACGAGCAGTACTTC. Its translation: CASFAPGTGVDEQYF. The chain couples TRBV27 to TRBJ2-7; 10 nucleotides match TRBD1. With 8 bases clipped from V and 5 bases from J, the junction kept 12 bases outside the gene matches. CDR1 and CDR2 from the germline V gene are MNHEY and SMNVEV (reference sequence). The CDR3 totals 15 residues.

Concerning this clonotype itself: One end of the junction does not line up with germline, which may come from a read error. The chain employs TRBV2 and TRBJ2-3, with D perhaps assigned TRBD1 or TRBD2 (5 bases each). CDR1 and CDR2 from the germline V gene are SNHLY and FYNNEI. The CDR3 has 12 residues. CDR3 sequence (DNA): TGTGCCAGCAGTGAAGAGGGCAGGGACGGAAATTTT. This encodes CASSEEGRDGNF. Supplemented by reference TRBV2 and TRBJ2-3, the full variable domain reads EPEVTQTPSHQVTQMGQEVILRCVPISNHLYFYWYRQILGQKVEFLVSFYNNEISEKSEIFDDQFSVERPDGSNFTLKIRSTKLEDSAMYFCASSEEGRDGNFGPGTRLTVL.

The chain carries TRBV20-1 and TRBJ1-1; 8 bases align to TRBD1. V trimming: 6 bases; J trimming: 0 bases; junction bases outside the gene matches: 9. Germline V gene sequence: CDR1 DFQATT, CDR2 SNEGSKA (reference sequence). This CDR3 comprises 15 residues. The CDR3 bases are TGCAGTGCCAAGGACAGGGCAGGTGTGAACACTGAAGCTTTCTTT. This codes for CSAKDRAGVNTEAFF.

J is TRBJ2-7 and V is TRBV7-9; D is perhaps TRBD1 or TRBD2 (5 bases each). V was cut by 3 bases and J by 6 bases, with 15 bases left in between. Germline CDR1 and CDR2: SEHNR and FQNEAQ (reference sequence). The CDR3 is 14 amino acids. CDR3 sequence: CASSFREGPTEQYF. DNA of the CDR3: TGTGCCAGCAGCTTCAGAGAGGGGCCCACCGAGCAGTACTTC.

This clonotype was recorded at least ten times. This chain links TRBV7-2 with TRBJ2-2; D unresolved. Trimming shortened V by 2 bases and J by 2 bases, and 9 bases separated the two germline ends. Germline CDR1 and CDR2: SGHTA and FQGNSA. The CDR3 has 15 amino acids. CDR3: CASSLRPTNTGELFF. CDR3 in DNA: TGTGCCAGCAGCTTAAGGCCAACCAACACCGGGGAGCTGTTTTTT.

This clonotype occurred many times. This chain joins TRBV5-1 and TRBJ2-2; a weak D match, TRBD2 (5 bases). CDR1 SGHRS and CDR2 YFSETQ come from the germline V gene. CDR3 size: 12 residues. With 5 bases removed from V and 5 bases from J, the gap between germline ends came to 7 bases. CDR3 sequence: CASRSGTGELFF. CDR3 sequence (DNA): TGCGCCAGCAGATCGGGGACCGGGGAGCTGTTTTTT.

This clonotype was seen a few times. The J gene is TRBJ2-7, the V gene TRBV7-2; no definite D call. Germline-derived CDR1 and CDR2 are SGHTA and FQGNSA. There are 14 residues in the CDR3. V shed 4 bases and J shed 3 bases, with 13 bases lying between them. CDR3 amino acids: CASSSLASFYEQYF. CDR3 sequence (DNA): TGTGCCAGCAGCTCGCTTGCCAGTTTCTACGAGCAGTACTTC. Looking up the rest from reference TRBV7-2 and TRBJ2-7 gives the full variable domain: GAGVSQSPSNKVTEKGKDVELRCDPISGHTALYWYRQSLGQGLEFLIYFQGNSAPDKSGLPSDRFSAERTGGSVSTLTIQRTQQEDSAVYLCASSSLASFYEQYFGPGTRLTVT.

This clonotype was counted ten times or more. This chain joins TRBV10-2 and TRBJ2-3; no reliable D call. CDR3 length: 14 amino acids. V was clipped by 6 bases and J by 0 bases, with 10 bases between them. The germline V gene encodes CDR1 WSHSY and CDR2 SAAADI. The CDR3 bases are TGCGCCAGCAGACCAACCCACAGCACAGATACGCAGTATTTT. As protein: CASRPTHSTDTQYF.

The chain links TRBV7-2 to TRBJ2-3, with 9 bases lining up with TRBD2. V lost 0 bases to trimming and J lost 5 bases; unmatched junction nucleotides: 3. The CDR3 is 15 amino acids. Germline V gene data show CDR1 as SGHTA and CDR2 as FQGNSA. Here the CDR3 DNA reads TGTGCCAGCAGCTTAGCCACTAGCGGGTTAGATACGCAGTATTTT. Amino acid sequence: CASSLATSGLDTQYF. The whole variable domain, remainder taken from reference TRBV7-2 and TRBJ2-3, is GAGVSQSPSNKVTEKGKDVELRCDPISGHTALYWYRQSLGQGLEFLIYFQGNSAPDKSGLPSDRFSAERTGGSVSTLTIQRTQQEDSAVYLCASSLATSGLDTQYFGPGTRLTVL.

This clonotype has a handful of counts. The chain couples TRBV28 to TRBJ1-2; tentatively, D is TRBD1 (6 bases). The CDR3 contains 13 residues. V was shortened by 10 bases and J by 9 bases, with 21 bases between the two germline ends. The germline CDR1 and CDR2 sequences are MDHEN and SYDVKM. In nucleotides, the CDR3 is TGTGCCACCACCCTAGGGGGGTATAGTAGCTACACCTTC. Its translation is CATTLGGYSSYTF.

This sequence joins TRBV5-1 and TRBJ1-5, with D unresolved. Germline CDR1 SGHRS, CDR2 YFSETQ. This CDR3 contains 16 residues. V lost 0 bases to trimming and J lost 7 bases, with 17 bases between them. In DNA, the CDR3 is TGCGCCAGCAGCTTGGACGGTATGCTTCCGAGCCAGCCCCAGCATTTT. Residues: CASSLDGMLPSQPQHF.

The genes are TRBV7-2 and TRBJ1-2; 11 positions match TRBD1. After removal of 4 bases from V and 9 bases from J, the junction contained 10 bases not matched to a gene. CDR3 length: 15 amino acids. Germline V gene sequence: CDR1 SGHTA, CDR2 FQGNSA. CDR3: CASSSPGTGGQRYTF. CDR3 in DNA: TGTGCCAGCAGCTCCCCCGGGACAGGGGGGCAGCGCTACACCTTC.

The genes are TRBV27 and TRBJ2-3; 11 bases line up with TRBD2. CDR3 length equals 16 residues. Germline lookup yields CDR1 MNHEY and CDR2 SMNVEV (reference sequence). The V gene end was trimmed by 4 bases and the J gene end by 3 bases; junction bases not matched to a gene: 6. The CDR3 nucleotides read TGTGCCAGCAGTTCGTATAGGACTAGCGGGACAGATACGCAGTATTTT. It translates to CASSSYRTSGTDTQYF.